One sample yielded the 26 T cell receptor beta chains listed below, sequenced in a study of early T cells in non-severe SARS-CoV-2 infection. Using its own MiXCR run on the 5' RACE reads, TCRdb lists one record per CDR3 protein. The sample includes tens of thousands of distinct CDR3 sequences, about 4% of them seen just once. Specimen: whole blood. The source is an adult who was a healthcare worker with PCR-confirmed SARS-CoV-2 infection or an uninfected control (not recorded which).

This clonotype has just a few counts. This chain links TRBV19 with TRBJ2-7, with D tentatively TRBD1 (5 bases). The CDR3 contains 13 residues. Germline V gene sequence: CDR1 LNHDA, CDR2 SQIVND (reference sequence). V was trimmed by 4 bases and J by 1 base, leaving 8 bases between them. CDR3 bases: TGTGCCAGTAGTAAACAGGAATCCTACGAGCAGTACTTC. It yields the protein CASSKQESYEQYF. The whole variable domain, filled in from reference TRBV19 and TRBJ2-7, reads DGGITQSPKYLFRKEGQNVTLSCEQNLNHDAMYWYRQDPGQGLRLIYYSQIVNDFQKGDIAEGYSVSREKKESFPLTVTSAQKNPTAFYLCASSKQESYEQYFGPGTRLTVT.

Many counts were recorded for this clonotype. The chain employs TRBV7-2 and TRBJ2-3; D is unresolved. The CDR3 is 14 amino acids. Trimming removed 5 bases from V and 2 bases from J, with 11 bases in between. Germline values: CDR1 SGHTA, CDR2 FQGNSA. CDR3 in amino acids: CASSAAHITDTQYF. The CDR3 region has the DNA TGTGCCAGCAGCGCCGCCCACATCACAGATACGCAGTATTTT.

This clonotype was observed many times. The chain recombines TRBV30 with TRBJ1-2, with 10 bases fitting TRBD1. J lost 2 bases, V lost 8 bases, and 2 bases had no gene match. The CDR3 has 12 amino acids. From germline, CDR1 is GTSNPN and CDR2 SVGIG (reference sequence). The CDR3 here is CAAGQGNYGYTF. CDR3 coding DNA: TGTGCCGCGGGACAGGGGAACTATGGCTACACCTTC.

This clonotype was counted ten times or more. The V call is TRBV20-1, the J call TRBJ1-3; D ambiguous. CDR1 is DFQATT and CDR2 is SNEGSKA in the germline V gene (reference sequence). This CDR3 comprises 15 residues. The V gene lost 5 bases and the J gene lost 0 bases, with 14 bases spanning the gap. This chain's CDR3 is CSALWQQSSGNTIYF. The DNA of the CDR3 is TGCAGTGCTCTGTGGCAGCAGAGCTCTGGAAACACCATATATTTT.

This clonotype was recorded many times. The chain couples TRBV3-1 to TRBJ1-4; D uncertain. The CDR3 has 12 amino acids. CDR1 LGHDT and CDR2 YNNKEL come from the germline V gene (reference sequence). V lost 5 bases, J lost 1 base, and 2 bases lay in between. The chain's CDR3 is CASSLTNEKLFF. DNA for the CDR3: TGTGCCAGCAGCTTAACTAATGAAAAACTGTTTTTT.

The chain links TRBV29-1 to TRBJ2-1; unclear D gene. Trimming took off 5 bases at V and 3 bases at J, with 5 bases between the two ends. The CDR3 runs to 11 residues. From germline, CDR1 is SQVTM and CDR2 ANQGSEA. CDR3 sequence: CSVLGYNEQFF. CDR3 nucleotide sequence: TGCAGCGTTTTAGGCTACAATGAGCAGTTCTTC.

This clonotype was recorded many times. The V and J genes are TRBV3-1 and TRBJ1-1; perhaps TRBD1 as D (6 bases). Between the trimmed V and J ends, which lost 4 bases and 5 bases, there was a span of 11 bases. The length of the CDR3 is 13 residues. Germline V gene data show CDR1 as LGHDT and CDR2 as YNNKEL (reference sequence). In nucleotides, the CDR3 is TGTGCCAGCAGCCGTACGAGGGGGACTGAAGCTTTCTTT. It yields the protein CASSRTRGTEAFF.

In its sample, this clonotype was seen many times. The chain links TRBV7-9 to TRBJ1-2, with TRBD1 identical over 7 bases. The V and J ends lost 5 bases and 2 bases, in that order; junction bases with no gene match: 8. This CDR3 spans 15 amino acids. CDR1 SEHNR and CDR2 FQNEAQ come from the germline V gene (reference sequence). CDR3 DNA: TGTGCCAGCAGCACAGCCGGGACAGAGAACTATGGCTACACCTTC. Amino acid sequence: CASSTAGTENYGYTF.

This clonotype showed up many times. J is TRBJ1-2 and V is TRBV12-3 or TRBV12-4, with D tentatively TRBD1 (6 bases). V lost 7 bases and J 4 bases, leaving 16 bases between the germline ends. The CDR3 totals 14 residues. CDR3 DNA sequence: TGTGCCAGCATTATTACAGGGTCCTTCTATGGCTACACCTTC. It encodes CASIITGSFYGYTF.

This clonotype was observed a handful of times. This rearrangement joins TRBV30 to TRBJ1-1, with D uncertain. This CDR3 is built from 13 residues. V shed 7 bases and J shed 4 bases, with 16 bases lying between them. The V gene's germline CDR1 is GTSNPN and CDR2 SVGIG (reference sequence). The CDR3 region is CAFHGPSRTEAFF. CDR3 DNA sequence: TGTGCCTTCCACGGACCGTCCCGCACTGAAGCTTTCTTT.

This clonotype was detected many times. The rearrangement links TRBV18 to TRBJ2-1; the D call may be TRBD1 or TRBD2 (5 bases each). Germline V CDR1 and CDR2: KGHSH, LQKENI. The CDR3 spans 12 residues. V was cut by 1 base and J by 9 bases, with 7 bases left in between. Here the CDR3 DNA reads TGTGCCAGCTCACCACGGGGGACTGAGCAGTTCTTC. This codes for CASSPRGTEQFF.

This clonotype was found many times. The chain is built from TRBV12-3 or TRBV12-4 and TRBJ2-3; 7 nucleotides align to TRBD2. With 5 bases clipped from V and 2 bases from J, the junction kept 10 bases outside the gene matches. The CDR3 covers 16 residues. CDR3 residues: CASSKRKRGFTDTQYF. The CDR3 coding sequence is TGTGCCAGCAGTAAAAGAAAGCGGGGTTTCACAGATACGCAGTATTTT.

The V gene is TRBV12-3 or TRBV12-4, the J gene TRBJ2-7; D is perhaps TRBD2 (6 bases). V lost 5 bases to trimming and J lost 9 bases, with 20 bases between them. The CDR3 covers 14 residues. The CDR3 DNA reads TGTGCCAGCAGTGCTCCGGGACGGGAGTGGTGGCAGTACTTC. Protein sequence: CASSAPGREWWQYF.

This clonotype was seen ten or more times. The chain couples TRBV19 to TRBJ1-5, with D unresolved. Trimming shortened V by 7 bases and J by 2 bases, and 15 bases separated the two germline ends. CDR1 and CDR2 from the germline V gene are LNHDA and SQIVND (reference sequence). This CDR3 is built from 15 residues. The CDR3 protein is CASTFRGMGNQPQHF. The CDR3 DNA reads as TGTGCCAGTACCTTCCGGGGTATGGGCAATCAGCCCCAGCATTTT. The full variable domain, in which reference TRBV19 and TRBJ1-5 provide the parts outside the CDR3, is DGGITQSPKYLFRKEGQNVTLSCEQNLNHDAMYWYRQDPGQGLRLIYYSQIVNDFQKGDIAEGYSVSREKKESFPLTVTSAQKNPTAFYLCASTFRGMGNQPQHFGDGTRLSIL.

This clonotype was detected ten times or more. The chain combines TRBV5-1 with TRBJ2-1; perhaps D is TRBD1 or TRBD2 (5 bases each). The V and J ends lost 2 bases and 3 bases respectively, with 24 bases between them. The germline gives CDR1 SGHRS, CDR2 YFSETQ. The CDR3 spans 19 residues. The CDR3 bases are TGCGCCAGCAGCTTTTCGGCGTCCTGGGAGCAGGGTGACTACAATGAGCAGTTCTTC. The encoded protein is CASSFSASWEQGDYNEQFF.

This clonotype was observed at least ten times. Here the CDR3 DNA reads TGTGCCAGCAGTGAGGGGGGAAAACTGTTTTTT. This codes for CASSEGGKLFF. The V call is TRBV6-1, the J call TRBJ1-4; D is possibly TRBD1 (5 bases). Germline assignment: CDR1 MNHNS and CDR2 SASEGT. V lost 3 bases and J 10 bases, leaving 6 bases between the germline ends. The CDR3 covers 11 residues.

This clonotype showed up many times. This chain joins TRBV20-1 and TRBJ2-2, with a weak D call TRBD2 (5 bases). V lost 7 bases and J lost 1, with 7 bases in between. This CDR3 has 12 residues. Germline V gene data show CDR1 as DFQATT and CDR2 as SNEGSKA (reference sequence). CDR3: CSVGGNTGELFF. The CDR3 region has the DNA TGCAGTGTCGGAGGGAACACCGGGGAGCTGTTTTTT.

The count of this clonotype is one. This chain's CDR3 is CASSGLLGRTGIEQFF. In nucleotides, the CDR3 is TGTGCCAGCTCAGGCCTTTTGGGTCGGACGGGGATTGAGCAGTTCTTC. The chain joins TRBV18 to TRBJ2-1, with a possible D match to TRBD2 (5 bases). The V and J ends lost 5 bases and 9 bases respectively, with 23 bases between them. Per the germline V gene, CDR1 is KGHSH and CDR2 is LQKENI. The CDR3 has 16 amino acids. Drawing the rest from reference TRBV18 and TRBJ2-1, the complete variable domain is NAGVMQNPRHLVRRRGQEARLRCSPMKGHSHVYWYRQLPEEGLKFMVYLQKENIIDESGMPKERFSAEFPKEGPSILRIQQVVRGDSAAYFCASSGLLGRTGIEQFFGPGTRLTVL.

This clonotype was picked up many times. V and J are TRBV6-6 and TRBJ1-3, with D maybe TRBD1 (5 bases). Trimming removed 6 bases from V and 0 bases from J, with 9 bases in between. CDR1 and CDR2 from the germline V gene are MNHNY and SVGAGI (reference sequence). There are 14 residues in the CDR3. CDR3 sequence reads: CASRRQTSGNTIYF. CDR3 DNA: TGTGCCAGCAGACGACAGACCTCTGGAAACACCATATATTTT.

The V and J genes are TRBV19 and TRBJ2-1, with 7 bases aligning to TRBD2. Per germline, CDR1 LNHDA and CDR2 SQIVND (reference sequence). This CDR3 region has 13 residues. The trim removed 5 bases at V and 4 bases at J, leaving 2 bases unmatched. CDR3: CASSLAVYNEQFF. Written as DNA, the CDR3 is TGTGCCAGTAGTCTAGCGGTGTACAATGAGCAGTTCTTC.

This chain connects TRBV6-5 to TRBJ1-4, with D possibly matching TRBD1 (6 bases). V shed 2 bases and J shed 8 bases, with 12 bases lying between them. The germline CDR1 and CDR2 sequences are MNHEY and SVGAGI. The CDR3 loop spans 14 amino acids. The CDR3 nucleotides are TGTGCCAGCAGTTACAGACAGGCGGGCGAAAAACTGTTTTTT. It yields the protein CASSYRQAGEKLFF.

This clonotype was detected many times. For the CDR3, the DNA is TGTGCCAGCAGTGACACAGTGGCCTTCGGTGAGCAGTACTTC. Encoded protein: CASSDTVAFGEQYF. The chain has TRBV2 and TRBJ2-7; no reliable D call. The germline CDR1 and CDR2 sequences are SNHLY and FYNNEI. V lost 3 bases, J lost 7 bases, and 16 bases lay in between. The CDR3 consists of 14 residues.

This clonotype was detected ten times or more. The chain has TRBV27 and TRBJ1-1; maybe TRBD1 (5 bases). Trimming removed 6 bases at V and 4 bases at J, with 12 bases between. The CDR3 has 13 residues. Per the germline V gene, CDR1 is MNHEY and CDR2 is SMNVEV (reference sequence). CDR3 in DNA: TGTGCCAGCAGGTCCTCAGGGAGCACTGAAGCTTTCTTT. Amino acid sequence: CASRSSGSTEAFF.

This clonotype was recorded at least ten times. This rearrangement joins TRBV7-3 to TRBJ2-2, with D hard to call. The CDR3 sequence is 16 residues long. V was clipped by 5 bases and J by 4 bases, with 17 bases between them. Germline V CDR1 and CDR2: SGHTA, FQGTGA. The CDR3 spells CASSTTEALVTGELFF. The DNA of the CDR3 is TGTGCCAGCAGCACTACAGAGGCGCTTGTCACCGGGGAGCTGTTTTTT.

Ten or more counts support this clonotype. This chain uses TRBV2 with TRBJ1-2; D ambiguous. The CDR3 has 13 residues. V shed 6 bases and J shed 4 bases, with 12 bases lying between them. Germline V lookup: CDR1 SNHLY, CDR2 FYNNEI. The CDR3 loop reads CASSLDTSYGYTF. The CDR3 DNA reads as TGTGCCAGCAGCTTAGACACCTCCTATGGCTACACCTTC.

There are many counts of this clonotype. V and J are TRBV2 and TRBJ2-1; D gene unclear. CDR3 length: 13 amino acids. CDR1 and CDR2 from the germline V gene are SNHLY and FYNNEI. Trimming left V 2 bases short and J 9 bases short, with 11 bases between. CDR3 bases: TGTGCCAGCAGTGAATTTATGCAGATTGAGCAGTTCTTC. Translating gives CASSEFMQIEQFF. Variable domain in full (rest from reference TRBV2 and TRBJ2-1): EPEVTQTPSHQVTQMGQEVILRCVPISNHLYFYWYRQILGQKVEFLVSFYNNEISEKSEIFDDQFSVERPDGSNFTLKIRSTKLEDSAMYFCASSEFMQIEQFFGPGTRLTVL.